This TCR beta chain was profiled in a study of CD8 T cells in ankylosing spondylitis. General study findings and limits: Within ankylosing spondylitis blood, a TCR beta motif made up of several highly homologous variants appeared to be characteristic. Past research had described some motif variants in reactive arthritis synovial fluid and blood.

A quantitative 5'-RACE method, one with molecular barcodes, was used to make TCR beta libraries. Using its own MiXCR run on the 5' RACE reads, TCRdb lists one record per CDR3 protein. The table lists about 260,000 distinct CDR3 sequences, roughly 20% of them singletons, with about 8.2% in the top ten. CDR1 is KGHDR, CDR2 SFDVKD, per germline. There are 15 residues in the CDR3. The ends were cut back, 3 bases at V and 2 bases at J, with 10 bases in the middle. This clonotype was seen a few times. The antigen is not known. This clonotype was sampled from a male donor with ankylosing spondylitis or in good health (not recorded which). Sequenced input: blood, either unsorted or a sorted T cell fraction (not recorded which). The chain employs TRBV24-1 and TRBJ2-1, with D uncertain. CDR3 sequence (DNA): TGTGCCACCAGTGATAGACATCGGGCCTACAATGAGCAGTTCTTC. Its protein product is CATSDRHRAYNEQFF.